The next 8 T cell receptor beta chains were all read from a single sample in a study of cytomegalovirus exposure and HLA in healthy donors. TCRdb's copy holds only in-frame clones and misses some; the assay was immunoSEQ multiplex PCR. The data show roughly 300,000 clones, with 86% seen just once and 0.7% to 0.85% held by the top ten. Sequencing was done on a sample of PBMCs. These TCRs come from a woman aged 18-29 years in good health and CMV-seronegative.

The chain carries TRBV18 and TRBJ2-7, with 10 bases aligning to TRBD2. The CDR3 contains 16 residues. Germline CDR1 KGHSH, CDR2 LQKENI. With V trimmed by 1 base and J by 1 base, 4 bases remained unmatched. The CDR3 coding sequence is TGTGCCAGCTCACCACTCCAGCGGGAGGGATCCTACGAGCAGTACTTC. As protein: CASSPLQREGSYEQYF.

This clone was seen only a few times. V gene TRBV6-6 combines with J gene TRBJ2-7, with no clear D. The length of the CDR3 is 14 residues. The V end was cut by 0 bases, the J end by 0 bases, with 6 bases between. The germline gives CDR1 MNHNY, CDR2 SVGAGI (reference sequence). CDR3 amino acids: CASSYSTASYEQYF. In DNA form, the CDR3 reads TGTGCCAGCAGTTACTCTACTGCCTCCTACGAGCAGTACTTC.

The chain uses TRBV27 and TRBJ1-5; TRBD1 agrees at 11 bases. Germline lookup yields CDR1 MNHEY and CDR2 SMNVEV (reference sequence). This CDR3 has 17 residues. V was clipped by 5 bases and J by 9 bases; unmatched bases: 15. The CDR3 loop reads CASSPQTPGQGDRPQHF. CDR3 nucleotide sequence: TGTGCCAGCAGTCCCCAAACCCCGGGACAGGGGGATCGGCCCCAGCATTTT.

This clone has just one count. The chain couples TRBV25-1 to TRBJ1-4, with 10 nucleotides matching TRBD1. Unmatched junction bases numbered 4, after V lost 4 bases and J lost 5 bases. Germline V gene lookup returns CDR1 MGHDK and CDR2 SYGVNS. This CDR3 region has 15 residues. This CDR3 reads CASSAPGQGNEKLFF. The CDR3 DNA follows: TGTGCCAGCAGTGCCCCGGGACAGGGGAATGAAAAACTGTTTTTT.

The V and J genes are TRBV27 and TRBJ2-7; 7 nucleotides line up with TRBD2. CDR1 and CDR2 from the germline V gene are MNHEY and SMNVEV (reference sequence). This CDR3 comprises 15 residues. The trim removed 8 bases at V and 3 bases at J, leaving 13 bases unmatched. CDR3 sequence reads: CASSLGAGDNYEQYF. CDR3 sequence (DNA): TGTGCCAGCTCCCTTGGGGCGGGAGATAACTACGAGCAGTACTTC.

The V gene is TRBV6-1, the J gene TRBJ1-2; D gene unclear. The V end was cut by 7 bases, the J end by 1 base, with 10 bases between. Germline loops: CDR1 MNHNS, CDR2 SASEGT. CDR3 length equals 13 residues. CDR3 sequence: CASMQAINYGYTF. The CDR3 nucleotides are TGTGCCAGCATGCAGGCTATTAACTATGGCTACACCTTC.

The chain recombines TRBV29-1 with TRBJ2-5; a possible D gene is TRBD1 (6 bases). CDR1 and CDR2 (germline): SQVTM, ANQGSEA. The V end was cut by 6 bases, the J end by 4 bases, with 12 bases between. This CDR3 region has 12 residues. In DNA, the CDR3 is TGCAGCGTCGTCACAGGGCCAGAGACCCAGTACTTC. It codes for CSVVTGPETQYF.

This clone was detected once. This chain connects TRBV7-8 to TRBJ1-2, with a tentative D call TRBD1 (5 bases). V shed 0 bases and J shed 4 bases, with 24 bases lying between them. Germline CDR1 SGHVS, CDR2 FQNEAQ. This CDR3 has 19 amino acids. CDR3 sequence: CASSLARFVGLKLPYGYTF. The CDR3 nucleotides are TGTGCCAGCAGCTTAGCGCGATTTGTGGGACTGAAGCTACCCTATGGCTACACCTTC.